This passage covers 5 T cell receptor beta chains from one sample sequenced in a study of identical twins. TCRdb independently ran MiXCR on the 5' RACE reads; one entry per CDR3 protein. This sample carries some 1,700,000 distinct CDR3 sequences, about 32% of them seen once, and the ten largest clones take around 0.25%. The source material was cord blood. The receptors were gathered from a newborn girl in good health.

This chain links TRBV6-6 with TRBJ2-2; tentative D call: TRBD2 (5 bases). V lost 3 bases and J lost 3, with 14 bases in between. Per the germline V gene, CDR1 is MNHNY and CDR2 is SVGAGI (reference sequence). This CDR3 is 16 amino acids long. CDR3: CASSYVRTRHTGELFF. DNA of the CDR3: TGTGCCAGCAGTTATGTGCGGACTCGCCACACCGGGGAGCTGTTTTTT.

Regarding this clonotype: At one boundary the junction diverges from the germline segment, which might be a read error. The V and J genes are TRBV11-1 and TRBJ2-1, with D possibly being TRBD2 (5 bases). Germline V gene data show CDR1 as SGHAT and CDR2 as FQDESV (reference sequence). The CDR3 is made up of 12 amino acids. CDR3 nucleotides: TGTGCCGGCAGCTTAAACGCGGACGGGGTGTTCTTC. Amino acid sequence: CAGSLNADGVFF.

This clonotype was counted a few times. The rearrangement joins TRBV15 to TRBJ2-7, with D unresolved. V was pared by 0 bases and J by 0 bases, with 6 bases between. CDR1 LNHNV and CDR2 YYDKDF come from the germline V gene (reference sequence). The CDR3 consists of 14 residues. CDR3 sequence (DNA): TGTGCCACCAGCAGAGAGGGGTACTCCTACGAGCAGTACTTC. This translates into CATSREGYSYEQYF.

This clonotype came up a few times. This chain uses TRBV11-2 with TRBJ2-3; 7 nucleotides match TRBD2. The germline gives CDR1 SGHAT, CDR2 FQNNGV. Trimming cost V 8 bases and J 3 bases; bases outside gene matches: 8. The CDR3 runs 14 residues. The CDR3 DNA reads TGTGCCAGCCGAACTTGGGGGGGGACAGATACGCAGTATTTT. Its translation: CASRTWGGTDTQYF. The complete variable domain, with remaining parts taken from reference TRBV11-2 and TRBJ2-3, reads EAGVAQSPRYKIIEKRQSVAFWCNPISGHATLYWYQQILGQGPKLLIQFQNNGVVDDSQLPKDRFSAERLKGVDSTLKIQPAKLEDSAVYLCASRTWGGTDTQYFGPGTRLTVL.

This clonotype was recorded at least ten times. Given a much more abundant clone one base away, this may be a read error. CDR3 residues: CASSLGGHEQYF. The DNA of the CDR3 is TGTGCCAGCAGCTTAGGAGGGCACGAGCAGTACTTC. The chain is built from TRBV28 and TRBJ2-7, with D perhaps TRBD2 (6 bases). Germline V gene sequence: CDR1 MDHEN, CDR2 SYDVKM. This CDR3 is built from 12 residues. Trimming stripped 6 bases from V and 5 bases from J, with 11 bases between.